These 10 T cell receptor beta chains share one sample of origin, sequenced in a study of blood T cell repertoires in COVID-19. The method was immunoSEQ multiplex PCR; TCRdb's version includes in-frame clones alone and lacks a portion of them. The table records about 200,000 clones, approximately 90% of them present only once. Sequencing was carried out using peripheral blood. These receptors were taken from a human donor in a cohort sampled during active COVID-19.

J is TRBJ2-7 and V is TRBV2; 7 bases are shared with TRBD1. CDR1 and CDR2 (germline): SNHLY, FYNNEI. This CDR3 spans 13 amino acids. After removal of 6 bases from V and 2 bases from J, the junction contained 4 bases not matched to a gene. The CDR3 reads CASRPDRAYEQYF. The CDR3 DNA follows: TGTGCCAGCAGACCCGACAGGGCCTACGAGCAGTACTTC.

The rearrangement uses TRBV28 and TRBJ1-2; 8 bases agree with TRBD1. V gave up 2 bases and J gave up 3 bases; unmatched junction bases: 14. This CDR3 contains 18 residues. Per germline, CDR1 MDHEN and CDR2 SYDVKM. Here the CDR3 DNA reads TGTGCCAGCAGTTTAAAATTAGGACAGGGAGATCTTGACTATGGCTACACCTTC. It specifies CASSLKLGQGDLDYGYTF.

The V call is TRBV7-8, the J call TRBJ2-7, with 8 bases matching TRBD1. Germline CDR1 is SGHVS and CDR2 is FQNEAQ. V shed 2 bases and J 2 bases; nucleotides not matched to a gene: 5. The CDR3 extends over 15 amino acids. The CDR3 region is CASSLRTGSAYEQYF. The DNA for the CDR3 is TGTGCCAGCAGCTTACGGACAGGGAGTGCCTACGAGCAGTACTTC.

The V and J genes are TRBV28 and TRBJ2-7; 9 bases match TRBD2. With V trimmed by 4 bases and J by 3 bases, 10 bases remained unmatched. Germline assignment: CDR1 MDHEN and CDR2 SYDVKM. The CDR3 runs 16 residues. CDR3 bases: TGTGCCAGCAGTTCGCTAGGGGCGGGAGGGATCTACGAGCAGTACTTC. Its protein product is CASSSLGAGGIYEQYF.

This rearrangement joins TRBV2 to TRBJ1-1; D perhaps matches TRBD1 (5 bases). This CDR3 region has 15 residues. V lost 5 bases, J lost 1 base, and 14 bases lay in between. CDR1 and CDR2 from the germline V gene are SNHLY and FYNNEI. CDR3 sequence (DNA): TGTGCCAGCAGTCAAAATGACAGACCGAACACTGAAGCTTTCTTT. Translating it yields CASSQNDRPNTEAFF.

The chain uses TRBV3-1 (or the pseudogene TRBV3-2) and TRBJ2-6, with unresolved D. The germline V gene encodes CDR1 LGHDT and CDR2 YNNKEL (reference sequence). V was pared by 4 bases and J by 2 bases, with 9 bases between. This CDR3 contains 15 residues. The DNA of the CDR3 is TGTGCCAGCAGCCTCGAATCAGCTGGGGCCAACGTCCTGACTTTC. Amino acids: CASSLESAGANVLTF.

The chain combines TRBV5-6 with TRBJ1-2; the match to TRBD1 covers 12 bases. Germline-derived CDR1 and CDR2 are SGHDT and YYEEEE. The CDR3 has 15 amino acids. Germline trimming cut 4 bases from V and 4 bases from J; bases unmatched to any gene: 5. CDR3 bases: TGTGCCAGCAGCGCGGGACAGGGGGCGCGCTATGGCTACACCTTC. This translates into CASSAGQGARYGYTF. The variable domain in full, completed from reference TRBV5-6 and TRBJ1-2, reads DAGVTQSPTHLIKTRGQQVTLRCSPKSGHDTVSWYQQALGQGPQFIFQYYEEEERQRGNFPDRFSGHQFPNYSSELNVNALLLGDSALYLCASSAGQGARYGYTFGSGTRLTVV.

The chain combines TRBV5-4 with TRBJ1-6, with D hard to call. Per germline, CDR1 SGHNT and CDR2 YYREEE (reference sequence). V was trimmed by 6 bases and J by 6 bases, leaving 19 bases between them. This CDR3 has 16 amino acids. The CDR3 sequence is CASTPGGGGRNSPLHF. As DNA, the CDR3 is TGTGCCAGCACGCCCGGAGGAGGAGGACGTAATTCACCCCTCCACTTT.

This rearrangement joins TRBV19 to TRBJ1-2; perhaps TRBD1 as D (5 bases). V shed 3 bases and J shed 0 bases, with 11 bases lying between them. The germline V gene has CDR1 LNHDA and CDR2 SQIVND (reference sequence). The CDR3 totals 15 residues. CDR3 residues: CASSMEGRANYGYTF. The CDR3, as DNA: TGTGCCAGTAGTATGGAGGGGCGAGCTAACTATGGCTACACCTTC. Full variable domain (missing parts from reference TRBV19 and TRBJ1-2): DGGITQSPKYLFRKEGQNVTLSCEQNLNHDAMYWYRQDPGQGLRLIYYSQIVNDFQKGDIAEGYSVSREKKESFPLTVTSAQKNPTAFYLCASSMEGRANYGYTFGSGTRLTVV.

This clone was seen only a few times. This clone may be a read error of a much larger clone one base away. Additional DNA sequences in this sample encode the identical CDR3. The genes are TRBV5-4 and TRBJ1-2; 8 bases are a match to TRBD1. The germline V gene has CDR1 SGHNT and CDR2 YYREEE (reference sequence). CDR3 length: 13 residues. The junction had 1 base not matched to a gene; V was cut back by 4 bases and J by 2 bases. CDR3 in amino acids: CASSRTGNYGYTF. The CDR3, as DNA: TGTGCCAGCAGCAGGACAGGGAACTATGGCTACACCTTC.